This TCR beta chain was observed in a study of T cells expressing NK-cell markers. Study as a whole: The authors derived TCR beta repertoires from sorted CD3+CD56+NKG2C+, CD3+CD56+NKG2C- and CD3+CD56-NKG2C+ T cells. The study's findings and limits: Researchers report these clonotypes also headed the CD3+CD56-NKG2C+ fraction in a handful of donors.

TCRdb reanalyzed the 5' RACE reads, giving one entry per CDR3 protein sequence and no DNA. The record lists about 460,000 distinct CDR3 sequences, of which the ten most abundant hold 1.4%. CDR3 length: 16 residues. CDR1 and CDR2 from the germline V gene are MNHEY and SMNVEV (reference sequence). On this clonotype: No antigen is known for it.

The source is a woman aged 50 to 60 in good health. Input material: blood T cells: a sorted CD56 or NKG2C T cell subset, CD4+ or CD8+ T cells, or bulk PBMC T cells (not recorded which). The chain is built from TRBV27 and TRBJ1-2; TCRdb's D call of TRBD1 is untestable without DNA. This CDR3 reads CASSFPGQSANYGYTF.